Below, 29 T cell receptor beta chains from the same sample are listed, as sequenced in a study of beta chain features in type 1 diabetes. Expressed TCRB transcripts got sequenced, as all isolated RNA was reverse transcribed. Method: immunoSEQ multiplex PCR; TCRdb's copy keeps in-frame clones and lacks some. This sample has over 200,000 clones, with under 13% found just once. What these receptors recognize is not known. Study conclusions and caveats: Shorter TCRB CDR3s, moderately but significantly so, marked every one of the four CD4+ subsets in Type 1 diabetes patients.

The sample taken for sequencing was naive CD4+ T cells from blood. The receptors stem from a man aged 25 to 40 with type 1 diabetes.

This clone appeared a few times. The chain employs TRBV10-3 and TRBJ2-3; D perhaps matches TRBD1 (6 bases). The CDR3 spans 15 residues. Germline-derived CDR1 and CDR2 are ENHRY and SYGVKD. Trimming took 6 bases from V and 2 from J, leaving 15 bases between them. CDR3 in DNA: TGTGCCATCAGCTCAGGGACAATAAACACAGATACGCAGTATTTT. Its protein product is CAISSGTINTDTQYF.

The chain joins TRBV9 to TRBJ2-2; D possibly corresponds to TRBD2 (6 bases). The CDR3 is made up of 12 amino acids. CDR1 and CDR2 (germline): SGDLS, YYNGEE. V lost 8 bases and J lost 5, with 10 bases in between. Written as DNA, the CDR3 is TGTGCCAGTCATGGGGGGACCGGGGAGCTGTTTTTT. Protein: CASHGGTGELFF.

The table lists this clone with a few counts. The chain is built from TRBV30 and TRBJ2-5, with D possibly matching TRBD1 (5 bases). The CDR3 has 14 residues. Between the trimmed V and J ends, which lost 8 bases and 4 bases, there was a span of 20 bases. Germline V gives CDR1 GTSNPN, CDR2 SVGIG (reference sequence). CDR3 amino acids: CAGGPGGTGETQYF. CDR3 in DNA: TGTGCCGGTGGACCTGGTGGTACAGGAGAGACCCAGTACTTC.

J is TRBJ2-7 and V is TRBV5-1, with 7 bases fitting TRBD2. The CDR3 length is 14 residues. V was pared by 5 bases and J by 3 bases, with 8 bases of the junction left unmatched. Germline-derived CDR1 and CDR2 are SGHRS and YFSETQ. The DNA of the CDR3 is TGCGCCAGCAGATTTACGGCGGGGGACTACGAGCAGTACTTC. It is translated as CASRFTAGDYEQYF.

The DNA of the CDR3 is TGTGCCAGCAGCGCGCCGGGACAGGCCAACACCGGGGAGCTGTTTTTT. Translated: CASSAPGQANTGELFF. V usage is TRBV9 and J usage is TRBJ2-2, with 8 bases aligning to TRBD1. Looked up from germline, CDR1 is SGDLS and CDR2 is YYNGEE. The V gene end was trimmed by 3 bases and the J gene end by 2 bases; junction bases not matched to a gene: 6. The CDR3 contains 16 residues.

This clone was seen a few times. CDR3 in amino acids: CASSRADRGNTEAFF. The CDR3 coding sequence is TGTGCCAGCAGTCGAGCGGACAGGGGAAACACTGAAGCTTTCTTT. V gene TRBV28 combines with J gene TRBJ1-1; 9 bases agree with TRBD1. J gave up 2 bases and V 5 bases, and 6 bases lay outside the gene matches. The V gene's germline CDR1 is MDHEN and CDR2 SYDVKM. This CDR3 is built from 15 residues.

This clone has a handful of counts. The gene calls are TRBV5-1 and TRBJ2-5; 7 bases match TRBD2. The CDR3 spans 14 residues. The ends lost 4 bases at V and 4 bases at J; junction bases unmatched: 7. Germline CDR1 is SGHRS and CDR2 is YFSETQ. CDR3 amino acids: CASSALPGGETQYF. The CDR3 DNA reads TGCGCCAGCAGCGCCTTGCCGGGGGGAGAGACCCAGTACTTC.

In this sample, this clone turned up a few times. CDR3 bases: TGTGCCAGCACCCGAATGACAGGGGTTTTACGATCACCCCTCCACTTT. It is translated as CASTRMTGVLRSPLHF. V and J are TRBV2 and TRBJ1-6; TRBD1 agrees at 8 bases. V was clipped by 7 bases and J by 10 bases; unmatched bases: 15. This CDR3 is built from 16 residues. Germline CDR1 and CDR2: SNHLY and FYNNEI.

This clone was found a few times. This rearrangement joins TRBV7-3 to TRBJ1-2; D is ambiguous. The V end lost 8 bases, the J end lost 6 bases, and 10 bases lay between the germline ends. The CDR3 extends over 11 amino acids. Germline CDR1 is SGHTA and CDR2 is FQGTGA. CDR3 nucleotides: TGTGCCAGCTCGGGAGGAAATGGCTACACCTTC. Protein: CASSGGNGYTF.

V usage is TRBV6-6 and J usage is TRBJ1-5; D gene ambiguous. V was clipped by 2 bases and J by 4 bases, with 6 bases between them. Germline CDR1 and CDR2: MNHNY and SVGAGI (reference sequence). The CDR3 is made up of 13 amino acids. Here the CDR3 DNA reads TGTGCCAGCAGTTACGTTCAGAATCAGCCCCAGCATTTT. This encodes CASSYVQNQPQHF.

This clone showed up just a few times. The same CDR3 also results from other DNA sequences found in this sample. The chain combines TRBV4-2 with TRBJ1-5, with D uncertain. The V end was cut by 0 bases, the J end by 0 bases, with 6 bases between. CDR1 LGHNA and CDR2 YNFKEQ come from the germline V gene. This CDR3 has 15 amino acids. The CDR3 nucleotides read TGTGCCAGCAGCCAAGATTCAGGTAGCAATCAGCCCCAGCATTTT. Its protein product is CASSQDSGSNQPQHF.

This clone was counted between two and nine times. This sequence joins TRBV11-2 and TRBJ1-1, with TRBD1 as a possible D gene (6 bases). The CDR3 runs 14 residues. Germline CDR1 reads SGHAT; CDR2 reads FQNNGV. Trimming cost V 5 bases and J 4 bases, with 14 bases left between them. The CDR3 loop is CASSPHTGITEAFF. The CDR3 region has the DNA TGTGCCAGCAGCCCACATACAGGGATCACTGAAGCTTTCTTT.

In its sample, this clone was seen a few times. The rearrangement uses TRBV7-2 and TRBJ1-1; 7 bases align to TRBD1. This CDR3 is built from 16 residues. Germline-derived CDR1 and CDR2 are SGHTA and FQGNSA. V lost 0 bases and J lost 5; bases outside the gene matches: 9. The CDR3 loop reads CASSLAPSIRGTEAFF. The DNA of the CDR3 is TGTGCCAGCAGCTTAGCCCCGAGTATCAGGGGGACTGAAGCTTTCTTT.

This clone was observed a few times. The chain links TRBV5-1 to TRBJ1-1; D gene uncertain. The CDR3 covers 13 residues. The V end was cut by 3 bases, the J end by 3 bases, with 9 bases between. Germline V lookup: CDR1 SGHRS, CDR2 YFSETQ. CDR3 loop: CASSYGWDTEAFF. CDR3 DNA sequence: TGCGCCAGCAGCTACGGGTGGGACACTGAAGCTTTCTTT.

The CDR3 nucleotides read TGTGCCATCAGTCCAAACAGGGGACCCCACGAGCAGTACTTC. It codes for CAISPNRGPHEQYF. This sequence joins TRBV10-3 and TRBJ2-7; TRBD1 matches 7 bases. The length of the CDR3 is 14 residues. From germline, CDR1 is ENHRY and CDR2 SYGVKD. Losses at the gene ends were 5 bases for V and 5 bases for J; bases not matched to a gene: 9.

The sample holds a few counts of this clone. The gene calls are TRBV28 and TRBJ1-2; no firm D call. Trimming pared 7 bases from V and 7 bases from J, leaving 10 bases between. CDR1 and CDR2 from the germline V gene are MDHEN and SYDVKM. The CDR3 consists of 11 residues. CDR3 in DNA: TGTGCCAGCACTAATCTAGTTGGCTACACCTTC. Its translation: CASTNLVGYTF.

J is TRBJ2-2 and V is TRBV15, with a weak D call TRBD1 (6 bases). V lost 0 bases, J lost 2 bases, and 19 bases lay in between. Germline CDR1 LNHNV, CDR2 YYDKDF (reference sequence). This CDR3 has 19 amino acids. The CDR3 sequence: CATSRDLGQFGLNTGELFF. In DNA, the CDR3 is TGTGCCACCAGCAGAGATCTTGGACAGTTCGGCCTAAACACCGGGGAGCTGTTTTTT.

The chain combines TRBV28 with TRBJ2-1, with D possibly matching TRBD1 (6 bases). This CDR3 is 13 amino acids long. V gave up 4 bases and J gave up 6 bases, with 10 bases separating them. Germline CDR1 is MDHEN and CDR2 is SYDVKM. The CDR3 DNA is TGTGCCAGCAGTTCGGACAGAGGCAATGAGCAGTTCTTC. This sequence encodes CASSSDRGNEQFF.

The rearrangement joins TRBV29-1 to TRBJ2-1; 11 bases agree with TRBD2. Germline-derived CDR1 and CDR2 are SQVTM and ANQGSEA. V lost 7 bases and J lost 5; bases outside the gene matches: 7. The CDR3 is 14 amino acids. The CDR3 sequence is CSGVGTSGNNEQFF. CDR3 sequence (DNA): TGCAGCGGCGTCGGGACTAGCGGTAACAATGAGCAGTTCTTC.

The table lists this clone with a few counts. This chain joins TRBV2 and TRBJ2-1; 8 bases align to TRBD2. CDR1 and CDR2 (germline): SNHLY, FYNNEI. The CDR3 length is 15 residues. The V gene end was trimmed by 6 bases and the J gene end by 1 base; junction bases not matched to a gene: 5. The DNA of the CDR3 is TGTGCCAGCAGCTCAACTAGCGGTTCCTACAATGAGCAGTTCTTC. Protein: CASSSTSGSYNEQFF.

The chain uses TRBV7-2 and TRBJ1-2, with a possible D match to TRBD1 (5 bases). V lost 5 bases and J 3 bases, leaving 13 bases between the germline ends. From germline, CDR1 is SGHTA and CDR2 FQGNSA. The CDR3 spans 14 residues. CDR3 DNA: TGTGCCAGCAGCCAAGATGAAGGGGACTATGGCTACACCTTC. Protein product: CASSQDEGDYGYTF.

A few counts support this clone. CDR3 amino acids: CASSVGGDRLYNEQFF. In DNA form, the CDR3 reads TGTGCCAGCAGCGTAGGAGGGGACAGGTTATACAATGAGCAGTTCTTC. This rearrangement joins TRBV9 to TRBJ2-1; 8 bases agree with TRBD1. With V trimmed by 0 bases and J by 4 bases, 6 bases remained unmatched. This CDR3 contains 16 residues. Germline V lookup: CDR1 SGDLS, CDR2 YYNGEE. Looking up the rest from reference TRBV9 and TRBJ2-1 gives the full variable domain: DSGVTQTPKHLITATGQRVTLRCSPRSGDLSVYWYQQSLDQGLQFLIQYYNGEERAKGNILERFSAQQFPDLHSELNLSSLELGDSALYFCASSVGGDRLYNEQFFGPGTRLTVL.

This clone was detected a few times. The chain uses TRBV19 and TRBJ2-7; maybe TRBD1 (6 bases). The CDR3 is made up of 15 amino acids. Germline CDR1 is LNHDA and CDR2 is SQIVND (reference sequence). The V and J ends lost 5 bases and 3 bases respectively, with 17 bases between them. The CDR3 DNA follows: TGTGCCAGTAGTGTTTTCAGGGGACAACACTACGAGCAGTACTTC. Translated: CASSVFRGQHYEQYF.

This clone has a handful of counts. This CDR3 is CAIRAGTGGNQPQHF. CDR3 sequence (DNA): TGTGCCATCAGAGCAGGGACAGGGGGAAATCAGCCCCAGCATTTT. The J gene is TRBJ1-5, the V gene TRBV10-3; TRBD1 matches 11 bases. This CDR3 has 15 amino acids. Germline V gene lookup returns CDR1 ENHRY and CDR2 SYGVKD. V trimming: 6 bases; J trimming: 4 bases; junction bases outside the gene matches: 5.

The CDR3 loop is CASSTASISGELFF. CDR3 nucleotide sequence: TGTGCCAGCAGCACCGCTAGTATTAGCGGGGAGCTGTTTTTT. The chain is built from TRBV7-9 and TRBJ2-2; D gene uncertain. The CDR3 totals 14 residues. Trimming shortened V by 5 bases and J by 7 bases, and 14 bases separated the two germline ends. Germline-derived CDR1 and CDR2 are SEHNR and FQNEAQ (reference sequence).

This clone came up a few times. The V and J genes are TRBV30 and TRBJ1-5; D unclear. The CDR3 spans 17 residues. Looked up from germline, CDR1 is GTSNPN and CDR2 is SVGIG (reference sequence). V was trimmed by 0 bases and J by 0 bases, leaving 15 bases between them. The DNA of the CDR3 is TGTGCCTGGAGTGTACAACACGGGATGGTTAGCAATCAGCCCCAGCATTTT. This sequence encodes CAWSVQHGMVSNQPQHF.

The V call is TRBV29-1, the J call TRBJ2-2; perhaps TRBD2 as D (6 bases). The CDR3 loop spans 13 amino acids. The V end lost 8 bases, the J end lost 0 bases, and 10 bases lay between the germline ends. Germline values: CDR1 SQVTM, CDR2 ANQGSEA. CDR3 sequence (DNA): TGCAGCTCCCGGGACTCGAACACCGGGGAGCTGTTTTTT. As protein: CSSRDSNTGELFF.

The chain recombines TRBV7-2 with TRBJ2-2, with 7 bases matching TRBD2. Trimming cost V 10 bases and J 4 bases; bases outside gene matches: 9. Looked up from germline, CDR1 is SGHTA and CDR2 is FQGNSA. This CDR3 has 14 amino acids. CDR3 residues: CAIRSSGLTGELFF. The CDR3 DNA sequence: TGTGCCATCCGGTCTAGCGGCCTCACCGGGGAGCTGTTTTTT.

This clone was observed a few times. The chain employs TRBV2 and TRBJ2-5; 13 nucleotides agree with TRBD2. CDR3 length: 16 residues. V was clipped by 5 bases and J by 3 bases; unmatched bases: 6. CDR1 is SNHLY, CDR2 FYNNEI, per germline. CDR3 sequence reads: CASSWDGLAGEETQYF. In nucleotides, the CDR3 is TGTGCCAGCAGTTGGGATGGACTAGCGGGGGAAGAGACCCAGTACTTC.